This T cell receptor (beta chain) derives from a study of immune heterogeneity within non-small cell lung tumors (dated by TCRdb to 2017 to 2018). Notes on the research overall: By histology, a handful of squamous cell carcinomas, about nine non-squamous carcinomas and 1 tumor not otherwise specified were included. To examine intratumoral immune heterogeneity, the study used whole-exome sequencing, RNA-seq and TCR beta repertoire sequencing on multiple spatially distinct regions of each NSCLC tumor. TCR repertoires were analyzed from 60 or so tumor loci of under 19 patients, while transcriptome data covered only 44 loci from more than 10 patients. Binding of neoantigens to the HLA alleles of each patient was predicted with netMHCpan-3.0 for mutant peptides of 8 to 11 amino acids.

Genomic DNA was extracted from bulk tumor tissue and used as the TCR template, and roughly 560 ng gDNA was amplified per sample. During surgery, several biopsies were collected from each primary tumor and placed as far from one another as possible within the tumor mass. The study cohort was described as untreated, and patients were newly diagnosed NSCLC cases undergoing curative surgery. The donor group was made up of roughly 16 newly diagnosed non-small cell lung cancer patients undergoing surgery with curative intent. A couple of independent pathologists examined the resected tumor masses. Only high-quality DNA and RNA samples were carried forward to sequencing. This clonotype has only a few counts. Its cognate antigen has yet to be identified. It has no much larger one-base neighbor in the sample; base qualities were not kept. The TCR beta CDR3 region was amplified with a multiplex PCR system whose first round ran for approximately 10 cycles using 32 V-gene forward primers and 13 J-gene reverse primers. A QIAGEN Multiplex PCR Kit was used for first-round PCR, and the primer sequences were filed in Chinese patent CN105087789A. Illumina universal primers were added in a second PCR round performed with the Phusion High-Fidelity PCR Kit. TCR libraries were paired-end sequenced at 151 bp read length on the Illumina HiSeq X Ten platform. In the authors' own workflow: Reads lacking multiplex PCR primers were removed with Cutadapt, read pairs were merged with PEAR, and CDR3 regions were called with MiXCR default settings. Repertoire diversity used Shannon entropy, and clonality was computed as one minus Shannon entropy divided by ln of productive unique sequence count. Dominant or high-frequency T-cell clones were defined as clonotypes at frequencies of at least 0.5%. TCRdb trimmed public reads at Q25 via fastp, called clones via MiXCR and kept in-frame beta chains. For every CDR3 protein sequence, its rows merge into one entry that carries the most common genes and DNA. The V and J calls were determined by TCRdb, not by the authors. This sample lists about 2,000 distinct CDR3 sequences; roughly 26% were detected once. The ten top clones hold under 9.5% of the sample.

Here is what the overall study found, with its caveats: A moderate positive correlation (R 0.3 to 0.35), which was statistically significant, linked local T-cell repertoire clonality to local tumor mutational burden. Within a patient, the same dominant CDR3B clonotypes appeared at multiple loci, but different tumor locations also contained unique high-frequency clones. Individual patients mostly had different high-frequency TCR beta clonotypes.

The V end loses 1 base and the J end loses 5 bases, and a stretch of 15 bases separates them. Looking up the germline V gene yields CDR1 SGHRS and CDR2 YFSETQ. Spanning cysteine to phenylalanine, the CDR3 consists of 15 amino acids. The only DNA kept is the CDR3, 45 bases in frame from the first base. Here the chain combines TRBV5-1 and TRBJ2-5; the D segment could be TRBD2, given 5 matching bases. This TCR was recovered from a woman aged 60-75 years with non-small cell lung cancer. The sample taken for sequencing was lung tumor tissue. The CDR3 loop reads CASSLKVGVGETQYF. The nucleotide sequence reads as follows: TGCGCCAGCAGCTTGAAGGTGGGAGTGGGTGAGACCCAGTACTTC.